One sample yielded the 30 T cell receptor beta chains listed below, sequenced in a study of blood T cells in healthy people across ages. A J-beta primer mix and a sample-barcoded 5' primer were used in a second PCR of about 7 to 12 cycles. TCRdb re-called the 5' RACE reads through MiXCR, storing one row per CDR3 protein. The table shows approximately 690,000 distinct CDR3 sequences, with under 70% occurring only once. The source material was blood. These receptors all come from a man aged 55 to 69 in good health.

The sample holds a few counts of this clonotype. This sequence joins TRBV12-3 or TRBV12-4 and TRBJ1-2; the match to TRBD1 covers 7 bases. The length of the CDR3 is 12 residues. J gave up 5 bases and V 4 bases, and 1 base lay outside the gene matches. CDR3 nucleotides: TGTGCCAGCAGTTGGGACAGATATGGCTACACCTTC. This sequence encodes CASSWDRYGYTF.

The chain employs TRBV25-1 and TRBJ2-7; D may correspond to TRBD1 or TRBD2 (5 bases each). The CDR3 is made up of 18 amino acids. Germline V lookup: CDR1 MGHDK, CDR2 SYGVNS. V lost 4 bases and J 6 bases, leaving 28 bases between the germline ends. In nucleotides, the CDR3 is TGTGCCAGCAGTGGCGGCTTCACTGACACCTTAGGGGAGTGCGAGCAGTACTTC. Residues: CASSGGFTDTLGECEQYF.

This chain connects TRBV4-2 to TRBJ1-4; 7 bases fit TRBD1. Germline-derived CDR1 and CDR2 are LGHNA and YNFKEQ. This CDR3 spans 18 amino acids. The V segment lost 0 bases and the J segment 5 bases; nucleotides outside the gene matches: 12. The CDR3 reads CASSQDLEGGDRNEKLFF. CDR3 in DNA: TGTGCCAGCAGCCAAGATCTGGAAGGGGGCGACAGAAATGAAAAACTGTTTTTT.

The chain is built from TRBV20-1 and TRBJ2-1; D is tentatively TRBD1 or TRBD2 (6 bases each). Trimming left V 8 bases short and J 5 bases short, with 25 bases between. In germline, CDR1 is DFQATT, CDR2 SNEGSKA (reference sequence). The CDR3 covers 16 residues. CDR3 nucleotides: TGCAGTTCCCCACAGTGGGGGCGGGGAGGAGACAATGAGCAGTTCTTC. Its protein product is CSSPQWGRGGDNEQFF.

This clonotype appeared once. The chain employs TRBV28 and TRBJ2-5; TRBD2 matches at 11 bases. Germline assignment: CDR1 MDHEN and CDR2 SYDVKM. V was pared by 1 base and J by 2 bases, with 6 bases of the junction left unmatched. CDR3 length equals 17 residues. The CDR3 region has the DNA TGTGCCAGCAGTTTATCCGCTAGCGGGGGGCAACAAGAGACCCAGTACTTC. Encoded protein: CASSLSASGGQQETQYF.

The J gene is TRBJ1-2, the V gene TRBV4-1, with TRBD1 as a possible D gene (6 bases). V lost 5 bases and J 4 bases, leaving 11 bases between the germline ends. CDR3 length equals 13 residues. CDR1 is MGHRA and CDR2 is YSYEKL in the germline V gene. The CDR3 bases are TGCGCCAGCAGCGGTGGACAGCGCTATGGCTACACCTTC. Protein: CASSGGQRYGYTF.

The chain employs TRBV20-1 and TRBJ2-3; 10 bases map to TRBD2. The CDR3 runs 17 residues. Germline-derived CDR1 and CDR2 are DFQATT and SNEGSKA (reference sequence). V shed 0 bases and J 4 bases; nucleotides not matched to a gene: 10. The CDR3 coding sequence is TGCAGTGCTAGAGATCTCGGGGAGCGGGGGGGTCCAGATACGCAGTATTTT. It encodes CSARDLGERGGPDTQYF.

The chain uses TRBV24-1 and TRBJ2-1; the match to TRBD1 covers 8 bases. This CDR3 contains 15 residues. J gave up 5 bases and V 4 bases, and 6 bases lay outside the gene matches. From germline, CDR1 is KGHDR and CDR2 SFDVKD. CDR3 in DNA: TGTGCCACCAGTGACCCAACGACAGGGGACAATGAGCAGTTCTTC. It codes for CATSDPTTGDNEQFF.

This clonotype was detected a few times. CDR3 protein: CSVVDAYEQYF. CDR3 in DNA: TGCAGCGTTGTGGATGCCTACGAGCAGTACTTC. The J gene is TRBJ2-7, the V gene TRBV29-1; D is unclear. With 4 bases removed from V and 2 bases from J, the gap between germline ends came to 6 bases. Looked up from germline, CDR1 is SQVTM and CDR2 is ANQGSEA. CDR3 length: 11 residues.

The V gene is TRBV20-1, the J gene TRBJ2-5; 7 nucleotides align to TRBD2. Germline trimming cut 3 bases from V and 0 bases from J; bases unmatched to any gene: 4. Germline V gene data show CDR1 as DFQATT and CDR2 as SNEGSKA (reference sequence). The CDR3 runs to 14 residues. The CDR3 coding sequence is TGCAGTGCTAGGGTTACTAGCGACCAAGAGACCCAGTACTTC. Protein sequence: CSARVTSDQETQYF.

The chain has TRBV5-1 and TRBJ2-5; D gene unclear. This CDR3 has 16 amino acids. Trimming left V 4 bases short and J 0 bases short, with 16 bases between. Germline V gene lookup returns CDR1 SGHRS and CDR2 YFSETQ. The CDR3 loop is CASSRWVGRNQETQYF. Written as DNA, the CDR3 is TGCGCCAGCAGCCGTTGGGTCGGCAGGAACCAAGAGACCCAGTACTTC.

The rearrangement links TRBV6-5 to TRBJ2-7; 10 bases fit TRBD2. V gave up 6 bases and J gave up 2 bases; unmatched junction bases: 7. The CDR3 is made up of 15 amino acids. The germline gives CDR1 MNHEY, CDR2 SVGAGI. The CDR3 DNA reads TGTGCCAGCAGATCCTCCGGGACTAGCGCCTACGAGCAGTACTTC. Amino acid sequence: CASRSSGTSAYEQYF.

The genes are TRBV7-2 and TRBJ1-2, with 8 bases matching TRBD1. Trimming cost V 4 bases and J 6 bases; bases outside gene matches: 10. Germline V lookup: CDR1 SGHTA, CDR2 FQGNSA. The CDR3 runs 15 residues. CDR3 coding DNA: TGTGCCAGCAGCTCGGGCTCCGGCAGGGGGCATGGCTACACCTTC. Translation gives CASSSGSGRGHGYTF.

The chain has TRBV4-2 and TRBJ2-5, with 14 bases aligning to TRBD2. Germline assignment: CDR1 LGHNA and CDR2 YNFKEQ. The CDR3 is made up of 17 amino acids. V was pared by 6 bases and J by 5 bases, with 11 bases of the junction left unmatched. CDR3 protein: CASRPGLAGGRRETQYF. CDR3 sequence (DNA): TGTGCCAGCAGACCTGGACTAGCGGGGGGACGGAGGGAGACCCAGTACTTC.

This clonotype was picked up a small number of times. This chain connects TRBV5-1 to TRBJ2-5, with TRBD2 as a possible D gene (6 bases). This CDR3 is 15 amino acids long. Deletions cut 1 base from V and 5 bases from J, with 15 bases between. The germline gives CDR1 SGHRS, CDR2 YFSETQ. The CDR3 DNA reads TGCGCCAGCAGCTTGTCCGGGAGTTTGGGGGAGACCCAGTACTTC. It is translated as CASSLSGSLGETQYF.

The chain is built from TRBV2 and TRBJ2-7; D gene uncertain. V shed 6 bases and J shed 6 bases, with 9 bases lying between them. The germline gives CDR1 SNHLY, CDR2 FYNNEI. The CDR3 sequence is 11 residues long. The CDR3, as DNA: TGTGCCAGCAGGGTACGAGGCGAGCAGTACTTC. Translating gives CASRVRGEQYF.

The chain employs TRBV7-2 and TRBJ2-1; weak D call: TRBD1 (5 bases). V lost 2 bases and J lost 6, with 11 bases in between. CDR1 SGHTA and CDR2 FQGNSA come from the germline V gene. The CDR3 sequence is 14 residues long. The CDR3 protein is CASSLMGQVNEQFF. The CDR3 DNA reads TGTGCCAGCAGCTTAATGGGGCAGGTCAATGAGCAGTTCTTC.

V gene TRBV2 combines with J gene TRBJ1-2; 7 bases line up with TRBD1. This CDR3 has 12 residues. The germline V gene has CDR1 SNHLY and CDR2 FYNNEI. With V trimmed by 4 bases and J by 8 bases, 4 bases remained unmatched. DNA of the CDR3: TGTGCCAGCAGTGGACAGGGAGAAGGCTACACCTTC. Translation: CASSGQGEGYTF.

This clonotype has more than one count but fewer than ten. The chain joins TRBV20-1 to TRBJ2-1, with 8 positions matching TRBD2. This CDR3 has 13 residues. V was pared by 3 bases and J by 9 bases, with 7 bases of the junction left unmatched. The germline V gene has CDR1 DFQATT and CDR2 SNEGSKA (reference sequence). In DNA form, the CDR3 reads TGCAGTGCTAGCCATGCGGGGGGCAGTGAGCAGTTCTTC. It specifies CSASHAGGSEQFF.

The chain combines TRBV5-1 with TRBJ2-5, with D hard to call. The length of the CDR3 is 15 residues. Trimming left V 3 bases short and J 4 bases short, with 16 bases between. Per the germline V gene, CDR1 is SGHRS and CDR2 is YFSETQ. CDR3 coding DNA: TGCGCCAGCAGCTCGTCCATTTTTACGGGAGAGACCCAGTACTTC. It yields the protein CASSSSIFTGETQYF. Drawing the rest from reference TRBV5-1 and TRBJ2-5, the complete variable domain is KAGVTQTPRYLIKTRGQQVTLSCSPISGHRSVSWYQQTPGQGLQFLFEYFSETQRNKGNFPGRFSGRQFSNSRSEMNVSTLELGDSALYLCASSSSIFTGETQYFGPGTRLLVL.

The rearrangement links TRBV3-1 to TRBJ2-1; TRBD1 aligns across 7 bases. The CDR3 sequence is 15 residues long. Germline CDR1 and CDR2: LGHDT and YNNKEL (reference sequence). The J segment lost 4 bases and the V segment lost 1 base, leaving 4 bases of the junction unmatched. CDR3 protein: CASSQGQGQYNEQFF. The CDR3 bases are TGTGCCAGCAGCCAAGGACAGGGACAATACAATGAGCAGTTCTTC.

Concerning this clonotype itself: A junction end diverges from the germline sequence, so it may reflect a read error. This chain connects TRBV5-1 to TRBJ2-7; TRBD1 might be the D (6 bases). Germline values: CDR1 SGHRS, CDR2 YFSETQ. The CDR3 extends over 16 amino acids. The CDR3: CASSVAGTRSSYEQYF. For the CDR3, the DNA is TGCGCCAGCAGCGTGGCCGGGACACGGAGCTCCTATGAGCAGTACTTC.

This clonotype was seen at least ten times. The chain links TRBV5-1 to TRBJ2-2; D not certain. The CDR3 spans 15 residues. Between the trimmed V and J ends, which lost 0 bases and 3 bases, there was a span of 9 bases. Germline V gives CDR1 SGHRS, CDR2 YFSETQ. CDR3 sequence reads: CASSLAGDHTGELFF. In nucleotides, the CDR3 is TGCGCCAGCAGCTTGGCAGGAGACCACACCGGGGAGCTGTTTTTT.

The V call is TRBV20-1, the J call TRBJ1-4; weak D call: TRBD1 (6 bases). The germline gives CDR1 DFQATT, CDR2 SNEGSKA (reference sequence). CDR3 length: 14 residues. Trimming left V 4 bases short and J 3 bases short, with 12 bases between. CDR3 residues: CSAKTGRANEKLFF. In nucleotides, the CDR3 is TGCAGTGCTAAAACAGGGAGGGCTAATGAAAAACTGTTTTTT.

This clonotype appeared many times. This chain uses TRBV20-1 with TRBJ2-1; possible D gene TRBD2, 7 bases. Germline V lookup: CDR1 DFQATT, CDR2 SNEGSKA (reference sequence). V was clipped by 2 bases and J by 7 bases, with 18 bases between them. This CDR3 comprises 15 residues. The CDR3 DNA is TGCAGTGCTAGAAGGGCGGAGGGGGGGAAAAATGAGCAGTTCTTC. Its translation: CSARRAEGGKNEQFF.

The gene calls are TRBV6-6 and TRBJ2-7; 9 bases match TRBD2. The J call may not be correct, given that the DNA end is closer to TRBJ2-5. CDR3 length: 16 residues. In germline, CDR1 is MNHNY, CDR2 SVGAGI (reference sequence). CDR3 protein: CASSYSVAGEQETQYF. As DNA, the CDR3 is TGTGCCAGCAGTTACTCGGTAGCGGGGGAACAAGAGACCCAGTACTTC.

In DNA, the CDR3 is TGTGCCATCAGGAGGGACAGGGGCACTGAAGCTTTCTTT. It codes for CAIRRDRGTEAFF. The rearrangement uses TRBV10-3 and TRBJ1-1; 10 bases are shared with TRBD1. Germline V gene lookup returns CDR1 ENHRY and CDR2 SYGVKD. This CDR3 contains 13 residues. Unmatched junction bases numbered 2, after V lost 6 bases and J lost 4 bases.

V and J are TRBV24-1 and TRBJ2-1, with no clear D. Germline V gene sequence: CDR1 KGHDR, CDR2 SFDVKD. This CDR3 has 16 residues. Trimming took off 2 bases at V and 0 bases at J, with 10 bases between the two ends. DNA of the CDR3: TGTGCCACCAGTGATTCGGAGCGAGACTCCTACAATGAGCAGTTCTTC. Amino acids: CATSDSERDSYNEQFF.

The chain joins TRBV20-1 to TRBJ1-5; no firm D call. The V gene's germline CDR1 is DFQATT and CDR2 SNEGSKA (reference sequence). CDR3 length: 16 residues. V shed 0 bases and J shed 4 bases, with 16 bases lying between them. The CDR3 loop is CSARDPARPANQPQHF. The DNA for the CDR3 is TGCAGTGCTAGAGATCCGGCCCGGCCGGCGAATCAGCCCCAGCATTTT.

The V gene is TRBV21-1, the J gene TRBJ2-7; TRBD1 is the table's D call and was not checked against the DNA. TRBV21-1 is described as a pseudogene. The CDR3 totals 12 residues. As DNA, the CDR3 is TGTGCGACGGGACAGGGTTTTAACGAGCAGTACTTC. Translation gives CATGQGFNEQYF.